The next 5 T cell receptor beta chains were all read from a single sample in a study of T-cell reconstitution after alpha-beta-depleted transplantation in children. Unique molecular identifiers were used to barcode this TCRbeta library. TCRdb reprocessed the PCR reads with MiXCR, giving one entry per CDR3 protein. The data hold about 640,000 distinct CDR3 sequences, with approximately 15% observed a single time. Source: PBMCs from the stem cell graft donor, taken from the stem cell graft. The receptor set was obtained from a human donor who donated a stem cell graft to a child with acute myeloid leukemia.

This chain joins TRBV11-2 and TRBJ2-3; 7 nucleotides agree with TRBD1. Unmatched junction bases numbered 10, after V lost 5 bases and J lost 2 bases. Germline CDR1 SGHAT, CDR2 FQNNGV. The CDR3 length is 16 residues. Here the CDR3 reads CASSPWTGVSTDTQYF. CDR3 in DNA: TGTGCCAGCAGCCCTTGGACAGGCGTCTCCACAGATACGCAGTATTTT.

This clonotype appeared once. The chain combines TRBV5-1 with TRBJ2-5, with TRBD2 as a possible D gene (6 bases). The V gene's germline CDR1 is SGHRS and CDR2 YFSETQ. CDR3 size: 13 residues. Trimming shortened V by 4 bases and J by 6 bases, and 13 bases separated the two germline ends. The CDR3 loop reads CASSGLRDKTQYF. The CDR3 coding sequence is TGCGCCAGCAGCGGCTTGCGGGATAAGACCCAGTACTTC.

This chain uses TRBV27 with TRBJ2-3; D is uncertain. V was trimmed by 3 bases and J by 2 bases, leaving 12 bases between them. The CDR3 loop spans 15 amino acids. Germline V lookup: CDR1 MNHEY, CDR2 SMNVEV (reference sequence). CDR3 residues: CASSLAVEFTDTQYF. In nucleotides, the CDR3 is TGTGCCAGCAGTTTGGCCGTCGAGTTCACAGATACGCAGTATTTT.

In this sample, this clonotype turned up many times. Here the CDR3 DNA reads TGTGCCAGCAGCTTAACGGGGAAGCTCTACGAGCAGTACTTC. It yields the protein CASSLTGKLYEQYF. The chain couples TRBV7-6 to TRBJ2-7; D perhaps matches TRBD2 (5 bases). The CDR3 runs to 14 residues. CDR1 is SGHVS, CDR2 FNYEAQ, per germline. Between the trimmed V and J ends, which lost 2 bases and 3 bases, there was a span of 11 bases.

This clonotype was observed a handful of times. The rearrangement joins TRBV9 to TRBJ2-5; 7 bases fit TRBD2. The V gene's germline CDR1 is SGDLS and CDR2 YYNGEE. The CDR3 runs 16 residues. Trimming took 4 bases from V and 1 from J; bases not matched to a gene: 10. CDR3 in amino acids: CASSPTTSRFQETQYF. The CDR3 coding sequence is TGTGCCAGCAGCCCGACGACTAGCCGATTCCAAGAGACCCAGTACTTC.